One T cell receptor (beta chain) is described in this entry. The target antigen is unknown. Germline-derived CDR1 and CDR2 are LNHDA and SQIVND (reference sequence). This CDR3 is built from 16 residues. Trimming removed 3 bases at V and 2 bases at J, with 16 bases between. This sample was included in a study of cytomegalovirus exposure and HLA in healthy donors. The primer mix had 60 Vbeta and 13 Jbeta primers. Method: immunoSEQ multiplex PCR; TCRdb's copy keeps in-frame clones and lacks some. The table lists about 180,000 clones, about 80% of them singletons, with approximately 2.1% in the top ten. General study findings and limits: Among TCR beta chains, those listed as cytomegalovirus-associated numbered fewer than 200.

This clonotype originated in a woman in her twenties or thirties in good health and CMV-seronegative. This chain connects TRBV19 to TRBJ1-1; no definite D call. Sequenced: PBMCs. The CDR3, as DNA: TGTGCCAGTAGTATCGGCAGCCAGAGGGAAAACACTGAAGCTTTCTTT. Translated: CASSIGSQRENTEAFF.